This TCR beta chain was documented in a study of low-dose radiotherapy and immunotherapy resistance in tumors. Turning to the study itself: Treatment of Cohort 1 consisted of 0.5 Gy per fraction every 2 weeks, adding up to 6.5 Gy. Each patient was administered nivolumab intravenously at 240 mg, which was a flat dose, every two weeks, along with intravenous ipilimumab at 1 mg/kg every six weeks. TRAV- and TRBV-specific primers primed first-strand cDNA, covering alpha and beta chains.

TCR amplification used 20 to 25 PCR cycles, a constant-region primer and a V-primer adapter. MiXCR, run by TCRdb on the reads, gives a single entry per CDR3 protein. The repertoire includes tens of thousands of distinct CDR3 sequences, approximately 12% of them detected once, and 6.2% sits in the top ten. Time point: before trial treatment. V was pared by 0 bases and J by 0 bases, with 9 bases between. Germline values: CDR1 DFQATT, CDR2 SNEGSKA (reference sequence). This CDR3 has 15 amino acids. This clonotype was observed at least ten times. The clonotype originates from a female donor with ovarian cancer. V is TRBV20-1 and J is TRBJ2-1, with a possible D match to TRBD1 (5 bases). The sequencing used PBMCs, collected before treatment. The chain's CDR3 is CSAREQGSSYNEQFF. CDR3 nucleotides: TGCAGTGCTAGAGAGCAGGGTAGCTCCTACAATGAGCAGTTCTTC.